These 28 T cell receptor beta chains originate from one sample sequenced in a study of immune heterogeneity within non-small cell lung tumors. Template was bulk tumor genomic DNA, approximately 600 ng per sample. Taken during surgery, several biopsies per primary tumor were spaced as far apart as possible within the tumor mass. Patients underwent curative surgery for non-small cell lung cancer (untreated and newly diagnosed). Multiplex PCR (32 V and 13 J primers) was used to amplify the TCR beta CDR3. MiXCR was run by TCRdb on the multiplex PCR reads, yielding one entry per CDR3 protein. The table records 2,500 to 3,000 distinct CDR3 sequences, roughly 25% of them present only once. Sequencing used lung tumor tissue. The receptors originated from a man aged 55 to 70 with non-small cell lung cancer.

In its sample, this clonotype is medium-sized. At one boundary the junction diverges from the germline segment, which might be a read error. V gene TRBV11-2 combines with J gene TRBJ1-6; D is possibly TRBD1 (5 bases). Germline values: CDR1 SGHAT, CDR2 FQNNGV. The CDR3 sequence is 13 residues long. CDR3 sequence (DNA): TGTGCCAGCAGCTTAGCCCGACAGAACCACTCAAACTTT. Translating gives CASSLARQNHSNF.

This clonotype is classed as medium-sized. The rearrangement uses TRBV9 and TRBJ2-2; TRBD1 or TRBD2 may be the D gene (5 bases each). CDR1 and CDR2 from the germline V gene are SGDLS and YYNGEE. The CDR3 has 16 residues. V gave up 4 bases and J gave up 4 bases, with 17 bases separating them. The CDR3 here is CASSPGRATGTGELFF. DNA for the CDR3: TGTGCCAGCAGCCCAGGGCGGGCCACGGGCACCGGGGAGCTGTTTTTT.

With respect to this clonotype: Lacking the conserved final phenylalanine or tryptophan, this CDR3 likely reflects a read error. J is TRBJ2-1 and V is TRBV4-2; possible D gene TRBD1, 5 bases. The CDR3 sequence is 17 residues long. Germline values: CDR1 LGHNA, CDR2 YNFKEQ. The CDR3 DNA follows: TGTGCCAGCAGCCAAGCTGGGGCCCCAAGGGCCTACAAAGAGCAGTTCCTC. Translated, it gives CASSQAGAPRAYKEQFL.

This clonotype turned up a few times. Just one base apart from a much larger clone, this may be a read error. The chain has TRBV25-1 and TRBJ2-2, with 7 positions matching TRBD1. The CDR3 contains 18 residues. Germline loops: CDR1 MGHDK, CDR2 SYGVNS. V lost 8 bases, J lost 1 base, and 16 bases stayed unmatched. The CDR3: CASQGVRAGSENTGELFF. CDR3 sequence (DNA): TGTGCCAGCCAGGGGGTCAGGGCCGGGTCGGAGAACACCGGGGAGCTGTTTTTT.

This clonotype is medium-sized by share. The rearrangement links TRBV5-1 to TRBJ2-7, with a possible D match to TRBD2 (5 bases). CDR1 and CDR2 from the germline V gene are SGHRS and YFSETQ. V shed 0 bases and J shed 0 bases, with 7 bases lying between them. The CDR3 is 14 amino acids. CDR3 loop: CASSLEGVSYEQYF. Here the CDR3 DNA reads TGCGCCAGCAGCTTGGAGGGAGTCTCCTACGAGCAGTACTTC.

This clonotype is labeled medium-sized (0.01 to 0.1%). The V call is TRBV27, the J call TRBJ2-3; a weak D match, TRBD2 (6 bases). This CDR3 contains 14 residues. Trimming cost V 5 bases and J 5 bases, with 14 bases left between them. Looked up from germline, CDR1 is MNHEY and CDR2 is SMNVEV (reference sequence). CDR3 loop: CASSISNGRDTQYF. The CDR3, as DNA: TGTGCCAGCAGTATTTCGAACGGGAGAGATACGCAGTATTTT.

Concerning this clonotype itself: Mismatch with germline at one junction end may stem from a read error. J is TRBJ1-3 and V is TRBV18; a weak D match, TRBD1 (5 bases). In germline, CDR1 is KGHSH, CDR2 LQKENI. This CDR3 has 14 residues. The CDR3 here is CAGSPGTVGDTIYF. CDR3 nucleotide sequence: TGTGCCGGCTCACCCGGGACGGTGGGAGACACCATATATTTT. The entire variable domain, with the rest obtained from reference TRBV18 and TRBJ1-3, is as follows: NAGVMQNPRHLVRRRGQEARLRCSPMKGHSHVYWYRQLPEEGLKFMVYLQKENIIDESGMPKERFSAEFPKEGPSILRIQQVVRGDSAAYFCAGSPGTVGDTIYFGEGSWLTVV.

Judged by abundance, this clonotype is medium-sized. The CDR3 nucleotides read TGCAGTGCTAGAGATGCGAGCGGGAGACCGGATACGCAGTATTTT. This sequence encodes CSARDASGRPDTQYF. V and J are TRBV20-1 and TRBJ2-3; 8 bases are a match to TRBD2. The germline V gene encodes CDR1 DFQATT and CDR2 SNEGSKA (reference sequence). This CDR3 is built from 15 residues. V shed 0 bases, J shed 6 bases, and the junction held 8 bases outside the gene matches.

A remark on this clonotype: A much bigger clone sits one base away, suggesting this may be a read error. In DNA, the CDR3 is TGCGCCAGCAGCGCGGGGGCTAGCGGGAGATCCTACGAGCGGTACTTC. Its protein is CASSAGASGRSYERYF. The chain employs TRBV5-1 and TRBJ2-7; 10 nucleotides match TRBD2. CDR1 and CDR2 (germline): SGHRS, YFSETQ. This CDR3 spans 16 amino acids. The full variable domain, its missing parts supplied by reference TRBV5-1 and TRBJ2-7, is KAGVTQTPRYLIKTRGQQVTLSCSPISGHRSVSWYQQTPGQGLQFLFEYFSETQRNKGNFPGRFSGRQFSNSRSEMNVSTLELGDSALYLCASSAGASGRSYERYFGPGTRLTVT.

This clonotype appeared a few times. The chain's CDR3 is CASSLAGTGRSLVPYGYTF. The CDR3 nucleotides are TGTGCCAGCAGCTTGGCAGGGACAGGACGTTCCCTTGTCCCCTATGGCTACACCTTC. This sequence joins TRBV5-5 and TRBJ1-2; 8 nucleotides line up with TRBD1. This CDR3 has 19 amino acids. Germline V lookup: CDR1 SGHKS, CDR2 YYEKEE (reference sequence). The V gene end was trimmed by 0 bases and the J gene end by 4 bases; junction bases not matched to a gene: 17.

The DNA for the CDR3 is TGTGCCAGCATTTACCTACACCCGGGACTAGCCCCCTACAATGAGCAGTTCTTC. Amino acids: CASIYLHPGLAPYNEQFF. This sequence joins TRBV6-9 and TRBJ2-1, with 9 bases aligning to TRBD2. Germline loops: CDR1 MNHGY, CDR2 SVAAGI. V shed 7 bases and J 2 bases; nucleotides not matched to a gene: 15. There are 18 residues in the CDR3.

On this clonotype: This may be a read error, as it is one base from a much larger clone. The gene calls are TRBV20-1 and TRBJ1-6; D unclear. The CDR3 has 12 amino acids. Germline CDR1 DFQATT, CDR2 SNEGSKA (reference sequence). The DNA of the CDR3 is TGCAGTGCTACAGACCATAATTCACCCCCCCACTTT. Protein product: CSATDHNSPPHF.

In its sample, this clonotype ranks as medium-sized. The chain combines TRBV28 with TRBJ2-3, with 12 bases matching TRBD2. Germline V gene lookup returns CDR1 MDHEN and CDR2 SYDVKM. The length of the CDR3 is 20 residues. The V and J ends lost 1 base and 11 bases, in that order; junction bases with no gene match: 22. The CDR3 here is CASSLLLPLTSGRPHLKQYF. The CDR3 bases are TGTGCCAGCAGTTTATTATTACCCCTCACTAGCGGGAGGCCCCACCTCAAGCAGTATTTT.

This clonotype was counted only a few times. The rearrangement uses TRBV28 and TRBJ2-5; 12 nucleotides line up with TRBD2. The CDR3 is made up of 15 amino acids. After removal of 6 bases from V and 7 bases from J, the junction contained 9 bases not matched to a gene. Germline CDR1 reads MDHEN; CDR2 reads SYDVKM. CDR3 residues: CASSSSGRALGTQYF. The CDR3 bases are TGTGCCAGCAGCTCTAGCGGGAGGGCCTTAGGGACCCAGTACTTC.

By sample share, this clonotype is medium-sized. This rearrangement joins TRBV7-9 to TRBJ1-2; D remains unclear. The CDR3 covers 14 residues. Germline loops: CDR1 SEHNR, CDR2 FQNEAQ (reference sequence). V was pared by 5 bases and J by 1 base, with 11 bases between. The CDR3 region has the DNA TGTGCCAGCAGCACGGAGGTGTATAACTATGGCTACACCTTC. Translated: CASSTEVYNYGYTF.

The V gene is TRBV7-3, the J gene TRBJ2-5; 9 bases are shared with TRBD2. With V trimmed by 8 bases and J by 4 bases, 5 bases remained unmatched. Germline assignment: CDR1 SGHTA and CDR2 FQGTGA. The CDR3 is 13 amino acids. The CDR3 region has the DNA TGTGCCAGCGTCGCGGGAGGGAGAGAGACCCAGTACTTC. Its translation: CASVAGGRETQYF.

Points on this clonotype: Just one base apart from a much larger clone, this may be a read error. J is TRBJ2-7 and V is TRBV28; TRBD2 matches 7 bases. Trimming cost V 3 bases and J 9 bases; bases outside gene matches: 5. CDR1 MDHEN and CDR2 SYDVKM come from the germline V gene. The CDR3 extends over 12 amino acids. The CDR3 sequence: CASSLGGFLQYF. CDR3 DNA: TGTGCCAGCAGTTTGGGGGGGTTCCTGCAGTACTTC.

To note about this clonotype: A read error may explain this, as a much larger clone is one base away. The chain employs TRBV7-3 and TRBJ1-1, with D tentatively TRBD1 (5 bases). The CDR3 consists of 13 residues. CDR1 SGHTA and CDR2 FQGTGA come from the germline V gene. CDR3 DNA sequence: TGTGCCAGCAGCTTAGACAGAAACACTGAATCTTTCTTT. Protein product: CASSLDRNTESFF.

The V gene is TRBV7-3, the J gene TRBJ1-1, with 8 bases lining up with TRBD1. The CDR3 runs to 14 residues. The V gene end was trimmed by 2 bases and the J gene end by 6 bases; junction bases not matched to a gene: 5. Germline CDR1 is SGHTA and CDR2 is FQGTGA. CDR3 DNA: TGTGCCAGCAGCTTAGCAGGGGGCGTGTCTGAAGCTTTCTTT. It yields the protein CASSLAGGVSEAFF.

This clonotype is termed large. The CDR3 reads CSVTRDRENPYEQYF. DNA for the CDR3: TGCAGCGTGACTAGGGACAGAGAGAATCCCTACGAGCAGTACTTC. The chain is built from TRBV29-1 and TRBJ2-7; possible D gene TRBD1, 7 bases. Germline CDR1 reads SQVTM; CDR2 reads ANQGSEA. Deletions cut 6 bases from V and 2 bases from J, with 20 bases between. The length of the CDR3 is 15 residues.

By share of the sample, this clonotype is medium-sized. The chain carries TRBV19 and TRBJ2-7; 11 nucleotides agree with TRBD2. This CDR3 region has 16 residues. Germline CDR1 is LNHDA and CDR2 is SQIVND (reference sequence). V shed 4 bases and J 2 bases; nucleotides not matched to a gene: 7. Here the CDR3 reads CASSTLGTSGTYEQYF. Here the CDR3 DNA reads TGTGCCAGTAGTACACTCGGGACTAGCGGTACCTACGAGCAGTACTTC.

By share, this clonotype ranks as medium-sized. The chain has TRBV6-1 and TRBJ1-5; 7 nucleotides line up with TRBD1. This CDR3 has 14 residues. With V trimmed by 6 bases and J by 7 bases, 9 bases remained unmatched. Germline lookup yields CDR1 MNHNS and CDR2 SASEGT. The CDR3 DNA is TGTGCCAGCAGGGGAACAGGGGATGGCCAGCCCCAGCATTTT. Translated, it gives CASRGTGDGQPQHF.

This clonotype qualifies as medium-sized. V gene TRBV12-3 or TRBV12-4 combines with J gene TRBJ1-5; TRBD1 is a possible D gene (6 bases). This CDR3 has 13 residues. V was clipped by 4 bases and J by 7 bases, with 11 bases between them. CDR3 in DNA: TGTGCCAGCAGTTCCACAGGGTACCAGCCCCAGCATTTT. It encodes CASSSTGYQPQHF.

By sample share, this clonotype is medium-sized (0.01 to 0.1%). The gene calls are TRBV28 and TRBJ2-2; D perhaps matches TRBD1 (5 bases). The germline V and J ends were trimmed by 7 bases and 4 bases, with 10 bases remaining between them. Germline loops: CDR1 MDHEN, CDR2 SYDVKM. The CDR3 sequence is 13 residues long. CDR3: CASTKQVTGELFF. The CDR3 nucleotides read TGTGCCAGCACGAAACAGGTCACCGGGGAGCTGTTTTTT.

Concerning this clonotype: Since a much larger clone is just one base distant, this may be a read error. This CDR3 fails to terminate in the conserved phenylalanine or tryptophan, so it likely reflects a read error. The chain is built from TRBV30 and TRBJ1-5; D is uncertain. Trimming took off 8 bases at V and 3 bases at J, with 14 bases between the two ends. Per germline, CDR1 GTSNPN and CDR2 SVGIG (reference sequence). CDR3 length: 13 amino acids. This chain's CDR3 is CAVQTGVNQPQHS. The CDR3 bases are TGTGCCGTCCAAACCGGGGTCAATCAGCCCCAGCATTCT.

Regarding this clonotype: A much larger clone is a single base away; this may be a read error. V and J are TRBV28 and TRBJ2-1; perhaps D is TRBD1 or TRBD2 (5 bases each). Germline V CDR1 and CDR2: MDHEN, SYDVKM. The CDR3 consists of 14 residues. The CDR3 DNA is TGTGTCAGCAGTGGGGGACGATCCGGCAATGAGCAGTTCTTC. Its protein product is CVSSGGRSGNEQFF.

A word on this clonotype: The junction does not match germline at one end; this may be a read error. The chain combines TRBV19 with TRBJ1-5; D not resolved. The CDR3 contains 14 residues. Germline CDR1 is LNHDA and CDR2 is SQIVND (reference sequence). CDR3 region: CASSIDPPIQPQNF. The CDR3, as DNA: TGTGCCAGTAGTATAGATCCTCCGATCCAGCCCCAAAATTTT. The whole variable domain, filled in from reference TRBV19 and TRBJ1-5, reads DGGITQSPKYLFRKEGQNVTLSCEQNLNHDAMYWYRQDPGQGLRLIYYSQIVNDFQKGDIAEGYSVSREKKESFPLTVTSAQKNPTAFYLCASSIDPPIQPQNFGDGTRLSIL.

As to this clonotype: With a much larger clone just one base away, this may be a read error. The chain is built from TRBV28 and TRBJ2-6; D uncertain. The germline gives CDR1 MDHEN, CDR2 SYDVKM. V lost 4 bases and J 3 bases, leaving 7 bases between the germline ends. The CDR3 consists of 14 residues. In DNA, the CDR3 is TGTGCCAGCAGTTGGGGTGTTGGGGCCAACGTCCTGACTTTC. It encodes CASSWGVGANVLTF.